This TCR beta chain was found in a study of PD-L1 blockade in urothelial cancer. The overall study: Analyses used blood from 3 weeks (second dose) and 6 weeks after treatment start. The study recovered a median of 141,255 T cells per blood sample.

Time point defined: pretreatment peripheral blood. Sequenced by immunoSEQ multiplex PCR; TCRdb stores in-frame clones only, minus some. The sample shows around 130,000 clones, 84% of them seen only once. This clone was observed a few times. CDR3 length equals 13 residues. Germline CDR1 and CDR2: MNHNS and SASEGT. V shed 0 bases and J shed 2 bases, with 5 bases lying between them. The starting material was PBMCs, obtained around atezolizumab (anti-PD-L1) treatment. This chain links TRBV6-1 with TRBJ2-7; D uncertain. The TCR comes from a man aged 50 or older with urothelial cancer. The CDR3 DNA reads TGTGCCAGCAGTGAAGCGAGCACCTACGAGCAGTACTTC. It encodes CASSEASTYEQYF.